This T cell receptor (beta chain) was captured in a study of human thymus T cells. Germline V lookup: CDR1 MNHEY, CDR2 SVGAGI. After removal of 5 bases from V and 9 bases from J, the junction contained 7 bases not matched to a gene. The CDR3 extends over 14 amino acids. The protocol was immunoSEQ multiplex PCR, while the TCRdb copy is restricted to in-frame clones and leaves out a portion. The sample lists around 45,000 clones, approximately 95% occurring once. The sample was blood. This chain links TRBV6-5 with TRBJ2-1; 10 bases agree with TRBD2. This receptor was identified in a girl less than two years old with a congenital heart defect but otherwise immunologically healthy. The CDR3 DNA reads TGTGCCAGCAGTATTGCTAGCGGGAGTATTGAGCAGTTCTTC. It codes for CASSIASGSIEQFF.